This TCR beta chain was retrieved from a study of T-cell reconstitution after alpha-beta-depleted transplantation in children. Study conclusions and caveats: About two months after transplant, alpha-beta T cells reportedly came from several hundred expanded graft clones. Counts and diversity of T cells one year after transplant came mostly from newly produced T cells. After transplant, high TCRbeta diversity at day 60 in some patients arose from surviving recipient T cells and thymic progenitors.

Unique molecular identifiers were incorporated into the prepared TCRbeta library. From the PCR reads, TCRdb called clonotypes with MiXCR, one entry per CDR3 protein. The sample lists roughly 100,000 distinct CDR3 sequences; around 5.9% were seen once. The CDR3 consists of 16 residues. Many counts were recorded for this clonotype. Its antigen is unknown. The sequence derives from a female patient aged 2-15 years who had a stem cell transplant for Fanconi anemia, so the T cells may come from the graft donor. The sample was PBMCs, mostly from graft donor cells, taken 60 days after TCRalphabeta/CD19-depleted stem cell transplant. The V call is TRBV21-1, the J call TRBJ2-5; TRBD1, the D gene given by the table, was not confirmed from the DNA. TRBV21-1 is shown as a pseudogene. The CDR3: CASSIQLIGGRETQYF. CDR3 DNA sequence: TGTGCCAGCAGCATCCAATTGATCGGGGGGCGAGAGACCCAGTACTTC.